Listed below are T cell receptor beta chains from one sample, sequenced in a study of OX40 agonist ivuxolimab in advanced cancers. Data came from immunoSEQ multiplex PCR; TCRdb stores just in-frame clones and leaves some out. The sample contains fewer than 70,000 clones, roughly 87% of which appear only once. This material consisted of CD4+ or CD8+ T cells sorted from blood, taken in a trial of the OX40 agonist ivuxolimab. These TCRs come from an adult with an advanced solid tumor such as melanoma, head and neck, liver or kidney cancer. Both conserved end residues are part of each CDR3. A D gene is named only where the DNA matches it firmly. The size entry is marked missing in some rows and otherwise reads once, few, many or a size class.

. 15 TRBD2 TRBJ2-3 TRBV28 TGTGCCAGCAGCCCAGCGGGCGGGGGTGGAGATACGCAGTATTTT CASSPAGGGGDTQYF
once 14 . TRBJ1-4 TRBV28 TGTGCCAGCAGTACCCGCAGGGTGGGAGAAAAACTGTTTTTT CASSTRRVGEKLFF
. 13 . TRBJ1-1 TRBV18 TGTGCCAGCTCACCGATCAGTGTTTCTGAAGCTTTCTTT CASSPISVSEAFF
once 16 . TRBJ2-5 TRBV10-1 TGCGCCAGCAGTGATATATCTGGGGCCCTACAAGAGACCCAGTACTTC CASSDISGALQETQYF
. 14 . TRBJ1-1 TRBV6-5 TGTGCCAGCAGGATACAGGGAGGGAACACTGAAGCTTTCTTT CASRIQGGNTEAFF
. 16 TRBD1 TRBJ2-6 TRBV28 TGTGCCAGCCGGGACAGAATTACCTCTGGGGCCAACGTCCTGACTTTC CASRDRITSGANVLTF
. 17 TRBD2 TRBJ2-1 TRBV9 TGTGCCAGCAGCGTAGCCCCCCTAGCGGGGGGTATCAATGAGCAGTTCTTC CASSVAPLAGGINEQFF
. 16 . TRBJ1-4 TRBV9 TGTGCCAGCAGCGTAGCCGGCGGGGCGACTAATGAAAAACTGTTTTTT CASSVAGGATNEKLFF
. 15 . TRBJ2-3 TRBV4-3 TGCGCCAGCAGCCAGGTCCCGAGTTACGCAGATACGCAGTATTTT CASSQVPSYADTQYF
. 16 . TRBJ1-5 TRBV18 TGTGCCAGCTCACCGGCCCGGGGAGTTGGTGATCAGCCCCAGCATTTT CASSPARGVGDQPQHF
. 15 TRBD2 TRBJ2-3 TRBV6-1 TGTGCCAGCAGTGTTCTAGCGGGGGGGACAGATACGCAGTATTTT CASSVLAGGTDTQYF
. 16 . TRBJ1-5 TRBV28 TGTGCCAGCAGTTTATCAGCGCTATATAGCAATCAGCCCCAGCATTTT CASSLSALYSNQPQHF
. 12 . TRBJ2-2 TRBV9 TGTGCCAGCAGCGCCCTTCCCGGGGAGCTGTTTTTT CASSALPGELFF
. 16 TRBD1 TRBJ2-1 TRBV7-2 TGTGCCAGCAGCTTAGTTGGGGACAGGACCTACAATGAGCAGTTCTTC CASSLVGDRTYNEQFF
. 15 . TRBJ1-6 TRBV11-2 TGTGCCAGCAGCTTAGACCGGCACAATAATTCACCCCTCCACTTT CASSLDRHNNSPLHF